These T cell receptor beta chains were read from a single sample in a study of blood T cell repertoires in COVID-19. The assay was immunoSEQ multiplex PCR, and TCRdb's table has in-frame clones only and misses some. The sample has 310,000 or so clones, around 91% seen once. The specimen sequenced was PBMCs or T cells enriched from blood (not recorded which). The source is a middle-aged woman who had recovered from COVID-19. CDR3s include the opening cysteine and the closing phenylalanine or tryptophan. A D gene is named only where the DNA matches it firmly. The size of a clone is reported for some rows only, either as once, few or many, or as a class for expanded clones.

.	TRBD2	TRBJ2-5	TRBV2	TGTGCCAGCAGGGAAAGGGACTATCCAAGCAAGCAAGAGACCCAGTACTTC	CASRERDYPSKQETQYF
.	TRBD2	TRBJ2-1	TRBV6-2/TRBV6-3	TGTGCCAGCAGTCAACCTAGCGGGGGTTACAATGAGCAGTTCTTC	CASSQPSGGYNEQFF
.	.	TRBJ1-2	TRBV7-9	TGTGCCAGCAGCTTGAACGGCGTAAGGGGATCCTATGGCTACACCTTC	CASSLNGVRGSYGYTF
few	TRBD1	TRBJ2-7	TRBV9	TGTGCCAGCAGCGTAGGGGACAGAACCTACGAGCAGTACTTC	CASSVGDRTYEQYF
.	TRBD2	TRBJ2-2	TRBV25-1	TGTGCCAGCAGTGAACCCCTGGCTAGCGGGAGTTACACCGGGGAGCTGTTTTTT	CASSEPLASGSYTGELFF
.	.	TRBJ1-2	TRBV3-1/TRBV3-2	TGTGCCAGCAGCCAAGATAACAGGGACTATGGCTACACCTTC	CASSQDNRDYGYTF
.	TRBD2	TRBJ2-2	TRBV7-9	TGTGCCAGCAGCGTCAGCGGGAGGGGGGCCGGGGAGCTGTTTTTT	CASSVSGRGAGELFF
.	.	TRBJ1-5	TRBV6-5	TGTGCCAGCAGCCGCGGACATTTTAGCAATCAGCCCCAGCATTTT	CASSRGHFSNQPQHF
.	TRBD1	TRBJ2-1	TRBV4-3	TGCGCCAGCAGCCTCCAAGGCCCCGGGACAGCCTACAATGAGCAGTTCTTC	CASSLQGPGTAYNEQFF
few	TRBD1	TRBJ2-7	TRBV9	TGTGCCAGCAGCGTAGCTGAGGGACAGGGGGGTTACGAGCAGTACTTC	CASSVAEGQGGYEQYF
.	.	TRBJ2-1	TRBV10-3	TGTGCCATCAGAAAGGCGACAGGTTACAATGAGCAGTTCTTC	CAIRKATGYNEQFF
.	TRBD2	TRBJ2-1	TRBV5-1	TGCGCCAGCAGCCCCGGGACTAGTGCCTACAATGAGCAGTTCTTC	CASSPGTSAYNEQFF
.	.	TRBJ2-1	TRBV12-5	TGTGCTAGTGGTCAGGCGAATGAGCAGTTCTTC	CASGQANEQFF
.	TRBD2	TRBJ2-1	TRBV6-2/TRBV6-3	TGTGCCAGCAGTTACTCGACGGCCGGTCGCGGGAGGATCGATGAGCAGTTCTTC	CASSYSTAGRGRIDEQFF
.	TRBD1	TRBJ2-7	TRBV25-1	TGTGCCAGCAGCCAGACAGGGGGCGGCGAGCAGTACTTC	CASSQTGGGEQYF
.	.	TRBJ1-2	TRBV5-1	TGCGCCAGCAAACCGCAGACGACGGGTGGCTATGGCTACACCTTC	CASKPQTTGGYGYTF
.	TRBD1	TRBJ1-2	TRBV7-9	TGTGCCAGCAGCTTAGCGTGGACAGGGGGCCATGGCTACACCTTC	CASSLAWTGGHGYTF
.	TRBD2	TRBJ2-1	TRBV5-1	TGCGCCAGCAGTCGGGGCGGGAGCTCCTACAATGAGCAGTTCTTC	CASSRGGSSYNEQFF
.	.	TRBJ2-2	TRBV18	TGTGCCAGCTCAGATCGGAGGTCGAACACCGGGGAGCTGTTTTTT	CASSDRRSNTGELFF
.	.	TRBJ1-6	TRBV28	TGTGCCAGCCGCCAGACGGGAGGAAATAATTCACCCCTCCACTTT	CASRQTGGNNSPLHF
.	TRBD1	TRBJ1-1	TRBV20-1	TGCAGTGCTAGTAGGGGGCGGACTGAAGCTTTCTTT	CSASRGRTEAFF
.	TRBD2	TRBJ2-1	TRBV7-9	TGTGCCAGCAGGGGCGGGAGCTTAAATGAGCAGTTCTTC	CASRGGSLNEQFF
.	TRBD1	TRBJ2-7	TRBV27	TGTGCCAGCAGCTGGACAGGGTACGAGCAGTACTTC	CASSWTGYEQYF
.	TRBD2	TRBJ2-3	TRBV18	TGTGCCAGCTCCAACAAGGGACTAGCCGACACAGATACGCAGTATTTT	CASSNKGLADTDTQYF
.	.	TRBJ1-5	TRBV19	TGTGCCAGTAGTGGGGGGGGATGGCCCCAGCATTTT	CASSGGGWPQHF
.	TRBD1	TRBJ1-5	TRBV6-5	TGTGCCAGCGGACAGGGCAATCAGCCCCAGCATTTT	CASGQGNQPQHF
.	.	TRBJ1-2	TRBV4-3	TGCGCCAGCAGCCAAGATTTCGGGGTAGTCGGCTATGGCTACACCTTC	CASSQDFGVVGYGYTF
.	.	TRBJ2-7	TRBV4-2	TGTGCCAGCAGCCAAGATCACAGGGACCCCTACGAGCAGTACTTC	CASSQDHRDPYEQYF
.	TRBD2	TRBJ2-3	TRBV24-1	TGTGCCACCAGTGACGCCTCGGGACTAGTAGATACGCAGTATTTT	CATSDASGLVDTQYF